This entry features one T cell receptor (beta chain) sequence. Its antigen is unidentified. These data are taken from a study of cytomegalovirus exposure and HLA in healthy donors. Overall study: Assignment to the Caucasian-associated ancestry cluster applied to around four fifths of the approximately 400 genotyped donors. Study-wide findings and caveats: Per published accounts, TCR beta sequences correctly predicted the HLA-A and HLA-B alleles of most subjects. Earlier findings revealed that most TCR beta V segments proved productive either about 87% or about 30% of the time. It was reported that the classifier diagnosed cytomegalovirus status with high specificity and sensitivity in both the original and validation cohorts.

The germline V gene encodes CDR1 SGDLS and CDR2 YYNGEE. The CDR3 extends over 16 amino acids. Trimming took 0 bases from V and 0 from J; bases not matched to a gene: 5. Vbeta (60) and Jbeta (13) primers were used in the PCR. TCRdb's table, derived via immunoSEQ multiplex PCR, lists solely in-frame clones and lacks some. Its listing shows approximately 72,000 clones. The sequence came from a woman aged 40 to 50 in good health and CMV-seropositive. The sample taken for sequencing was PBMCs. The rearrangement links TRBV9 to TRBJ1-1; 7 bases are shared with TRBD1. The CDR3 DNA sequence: TGTGCCAGCAGCGTAGGGTTAACAGGGGTGAACACTGAAGCTTTCTTT. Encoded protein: CASSVGLTGVNTEAFF.